The 10 T cell receptor beta chains below were found in one sample sequenced in a study of T-cell memory formation after mild COVID-19. TCRdb redid the calling of the 5' RACE reads with MiXCR, one entry per CDR3 protein. The data show 300,000 or so distinct CDR3 sequences, roughly 17% seen once. Sequencing used PBMCs or a T cell subset sorted from them (not recorded which). These receptors all come from a man aged 18 to 35 who had mild COVID-19 (a few samples of this study predate the infection). Cell type and time point are not known.

The chain uses TRBV5-1 and TRBJ2-6; D remains ambiguous. Trimming stripped 1 base from V and 0 bases from J, with 5 bases between. The CDR3 consists of 15 residues. Germline V gives CDR1 SGHRS, CDR2 YFSETQ. The DNA for the CDR3 is TGCGCCAGCAGCTTGCAGGTCTCTGGGGCCAACGTCCTGACTTTC. Amino acid sequence: CASSLQVSGANVLTF.

The rearrangement uses TRBV19 and TRBJ2-7, with 7 bases lining up with TRBD1. V lost 5 bases to trimming and J lost 6 bases; unmatched junction nucleotides: 4. Germline V gives CDR1 LNHDA, CDR2 SQIVND (reference sequence). The CDR3 is made up of 12 amino acids. CDR3 in amino acids: CASSVTGAEQYF. CDR3 sequence (DNA): TGTGCCAGTAGTGTCACAGGGGCCGAGCAGTACTTC.

The chain links TRBV12-3 or TRBV12-4 to TRBJ2-1, with 9 bases identical to TRBD2. V trimming: 5 bases; J trimming: 6 bases; junction bases outside the gene matches: 8. This CDR3 has 15 residues. The DNA for the CDR3 is TGTGCCAGCAGTCGCCGGACTAGCGTCTCCAATGAGCAGTTCTTC. As protein: CASSRRTSVSNEQFF.

The chain joins TRBV5-1 to TRBJ1-3, with a possible D match to TRBD1 (6 bases). Germline V gene lookup returns CDR1 SGHRS and CDR2 YFSETQ. The CDR3 loop spans 18 amino acids. The V end was cut by 1 base, the J end by 2 bases, with 19 bases between. The CDR3 loop reads CASSLYVGQGLTGNTIYF. The CDR3 DNA reads as TGCGCCAGCAGCTTGTACGTCGGGCAGGGGCTTACTGGAAACACCATATATTTT.

This clonotype was picked up a small number of times. The chain combines TRBV4-1 with TRBJ2-3; D unclear. Germline V lookup: CDR1 MGHRA, CDR2 YSYEKL. Trimming removed 5 bases from V and 4 bases from J, with 13 bases in between. The length of the CDR3 is 14 residues. This CDR3 is CASSAPGGPDTQYF. Here the CDR3 DNA reads TGCGCCAGCAGCGCCCCGGGTGGTCCAGATACGCAGTATTTT.

This clonotype came up a few times. The chain uses TRBV15 and TRBJ1-1; D unclear. Germline CDR1 reads LNHNV; CDR2 reads YYDKDF (reference sequence). This CDR3 contains 16 residues. The V end was cut by 0 bases, the J end by 1 base, with 12 bases between. The CDR3 DNA sequence: TGTGCCACCAGCAGAGATCACGCAGGCCCGAACACTGAAGCTTTCTTT. Translation gives CATSRDHAGPNTEAFF.

This clonotype was detected a few times. The chain links TRBV5-5 to TRBJ2-1, with no clear D. Trimming removed 0 bases at V and 0 bases at J, with 7 bases between. CDR3 size: 15 residues. Germline CDR1 is SGHKS and CDR2 is YYEKEE (reference sequence). CDR3 residues: CASSLDGDSYNEQFF. In nucleotides, the CDR3 is TGTGCCAGCAGCTTGGATGGGGACTCCTACAATGAGCAGTTCTTC.

This clonotype has more than one count but fewer than ten. The chain combines TRBV18 with TRBJ2-5; D is undetermined. The CDR3 contains 14 residues. The germline V gene has CDR1 KGHSH and CDR2 LQKENI. The V end was cut by 0 bases, the J end by 5 bases, with 10 bases between. The CDR3 protein is CASSPPQSLETQYF. CDR3 DNA sequence: TGTGCCAGCTCACCACCGCAAAGCTTGGAGACCCAGTACTTC.

This sequence joins TRBV6-6 and TRBJ1-1; D call uncertain. Trimming pared 6 bases from V and 4 bases from J, leaving 12 bases between. The CDR3 spans 13 residues. Germline V CDR1 and CDR2: MNHNY, SVGAGI (reference sequence). CDR3 DNA: TGTGCCAGCAGCCCTGAGAGCCGCACTGAAGCTTTCTTT. It encodes CASSPESRTEAFF.

The chain is built from TRBV6-5 and TRBJ2-3; TRBD2 agrees at 7 bases. The germline CDR1 and CDR2 sequences are MNHEY and SVGAGI. Trimming cost V 8 bases and J 2 bases; bases outside gene matches: 1. CDR3 length: 12 amino acids. This chain's CDR3 is CASGRVTDTQYF. The CDR3 DNA follows: TGTGCCAGCGGGAGGGTCACAGATACGCAGTATTTT.